The source of this T cell receptor (beta chain) is a study of blood T cell repertoires in COVID-19. Method: immunoSEQ multiplex PCR; TCRdb's copy keeps in-frame clones and lacks some. The table lists 250,000 to 300,000 clones, roughly 85% of them singletons, with roughly 6.7% in the top ten. Clinical history reported by participants formed the basis on which cohorts were assigned. Germline V lookup: CDR1 SGHTA, CDR2 FQGNSA. Trimming removed 1 base at V and 2 bases at J, with 9 bases between. This CDR3 has 15 amino acids. The origin of this receptor is a woman in her 50s who had been exposed to COVID-19. The genes are TRBV7-2 and TRBJ1-3; D may be TRBD1 (5 bases). Sequencing input: PBMCs or T cells enriched from blood (not recorded which). Here the CDR3 DNA reads TGTGCCAGCAGCTTAGGAGCGGGGCCTGGAAACACCATATATTTT. This translates into CASSLGAGPGNTIYF.